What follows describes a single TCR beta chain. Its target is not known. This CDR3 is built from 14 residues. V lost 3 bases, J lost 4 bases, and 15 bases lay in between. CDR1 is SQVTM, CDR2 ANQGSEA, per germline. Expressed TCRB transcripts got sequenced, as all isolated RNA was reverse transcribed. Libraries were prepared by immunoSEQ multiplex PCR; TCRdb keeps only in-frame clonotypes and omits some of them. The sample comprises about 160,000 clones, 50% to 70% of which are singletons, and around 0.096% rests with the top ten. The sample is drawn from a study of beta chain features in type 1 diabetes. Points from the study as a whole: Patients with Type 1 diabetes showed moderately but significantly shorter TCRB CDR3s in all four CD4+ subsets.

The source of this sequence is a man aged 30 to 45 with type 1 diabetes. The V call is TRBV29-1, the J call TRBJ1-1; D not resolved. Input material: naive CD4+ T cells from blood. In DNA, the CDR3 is TGCAGCGTTGAGCCAAGGACCCCAGGCACTGAAGCTTTCTTT. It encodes CSVEPRTPGTEAFF.